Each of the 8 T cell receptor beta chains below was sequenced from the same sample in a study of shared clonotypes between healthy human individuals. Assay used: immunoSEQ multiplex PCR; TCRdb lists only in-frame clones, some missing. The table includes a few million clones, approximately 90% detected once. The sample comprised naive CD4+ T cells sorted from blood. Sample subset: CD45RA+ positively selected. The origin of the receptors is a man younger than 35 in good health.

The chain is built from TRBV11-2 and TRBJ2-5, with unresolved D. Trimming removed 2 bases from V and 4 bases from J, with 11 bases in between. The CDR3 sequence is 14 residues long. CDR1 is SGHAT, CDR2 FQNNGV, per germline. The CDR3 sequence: CASSLRQRVETQYF. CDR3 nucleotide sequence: TGTGCCAGCAGCTTAAGGCAAAGGGTAGAGACCCAGTACTTC.

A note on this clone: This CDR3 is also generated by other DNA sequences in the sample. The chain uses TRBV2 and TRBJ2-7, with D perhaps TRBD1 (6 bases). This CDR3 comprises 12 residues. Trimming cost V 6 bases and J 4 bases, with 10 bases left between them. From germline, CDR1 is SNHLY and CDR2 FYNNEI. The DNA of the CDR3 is TGTGCCAGCAGAGTACAGGGTTACGAGCAGTACTTC. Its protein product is CASRVQGYEQYF.

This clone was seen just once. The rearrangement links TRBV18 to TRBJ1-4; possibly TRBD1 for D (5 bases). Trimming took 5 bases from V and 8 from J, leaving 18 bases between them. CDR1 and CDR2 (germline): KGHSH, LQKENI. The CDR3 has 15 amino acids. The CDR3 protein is CASSAVGATGEKLFF. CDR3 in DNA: TGTGCCAGCTCAGCGGTCGGGGCTACGGGGGAAAAACTGTTTTTT.

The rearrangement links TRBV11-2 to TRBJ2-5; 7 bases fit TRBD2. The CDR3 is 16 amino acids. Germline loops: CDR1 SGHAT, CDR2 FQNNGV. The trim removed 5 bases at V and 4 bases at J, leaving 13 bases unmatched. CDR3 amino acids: CASSPQRPGGGETQYF. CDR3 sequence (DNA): TGTGCCAGCAGCCCCCAGCGACCGGGGGGTGGAGAGACCCAGTACTTC.

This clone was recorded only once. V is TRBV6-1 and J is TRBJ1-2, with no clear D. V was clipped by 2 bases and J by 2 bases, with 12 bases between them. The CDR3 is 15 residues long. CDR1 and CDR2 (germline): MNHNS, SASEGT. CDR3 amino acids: CASSENSPFNYGYTF. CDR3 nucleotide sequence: TGTGCCAGCAGTGAAAACTCCCCCTTCAACTATGGCTACACCTTC.

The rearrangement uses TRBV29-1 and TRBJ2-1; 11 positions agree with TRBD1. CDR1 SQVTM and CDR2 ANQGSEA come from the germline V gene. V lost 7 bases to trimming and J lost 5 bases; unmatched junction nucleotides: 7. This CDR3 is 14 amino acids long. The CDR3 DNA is TGCAGCGAGAGGACAGGGGGCTTTAACAATGAGCAGTTCTTC. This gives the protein CSERTGGFNNEQFF.

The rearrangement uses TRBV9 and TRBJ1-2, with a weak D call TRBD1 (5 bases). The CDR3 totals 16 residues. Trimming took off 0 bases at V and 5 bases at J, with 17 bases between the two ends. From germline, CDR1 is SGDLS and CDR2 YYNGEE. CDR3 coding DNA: TGTGCCAGCAGCGTAGCGAGGGAGGGACGGGATTATGGCTACACCTTC. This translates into CASSVAREGRDYGYTF.

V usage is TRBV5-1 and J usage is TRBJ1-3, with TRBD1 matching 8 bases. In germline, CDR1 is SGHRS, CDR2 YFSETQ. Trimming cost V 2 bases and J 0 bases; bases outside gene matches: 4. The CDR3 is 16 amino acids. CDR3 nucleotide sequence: TGCGCCAGCAGCTTCAATGGACAGGGCTCTGGAAACACCATATATTTT. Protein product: CASSFNGQGSGNTIYF.